These 25 T cell receptor beta chains were sequenced from one sample in a study of T-cell reconstitution after alpha-beta-depleted transplantation in children. Unique molecular identifiers were incorporated into the prepared TCRbeta library. TCRdb called the PCR reads again in MiXCR, with one record for every CDR3 protein. Of some 500,000 distinct CDR3 sequences listed, 15% to 20% are singletons. Sequences were derived from PBMCs from the stem cell graft donor, sampled from the stem cell graft. These receptors all come from a human donor who donated a stem cell graft to a child with acute lymphoblastic leukemia.

The CDR3 protein is CASSLPGQWAGQPQHF. CDR3 DNA sequence: TGTGCCAGCAGTTTACCGGGACAGTGGGCGGGTCAGCCCCAGCATTTT. This sequence joins TRBV6-5 and TRBJ1-5; 7 positions match TRBD1. Germline lookup yields CDR1 MNHEY and CDR2 SVGAGI. V lost 4 bases to trimming and J lost 6 bases; unmatched junction nucleotides: 12. The CDR3 runs to 16 residues.

This clonotype occurred a few times. The V and J genes are TRBV29-1 and TRBJ2-5, with a possible D match to TRBD1 (5 bases). Germline V gene lookup returns CDR1 SQVTM and CDR2 ANQGSEA. Trimming took 1 base from V and 0 from J, leaving 9 bases between them. CDR3 length: 14 amino acids. The CDR3 nucleotides read TGCAGCGTTGAAGGACAGAAGTACCAAGAGACCCAGTACTTC. Its translation: CSVEGQKYQETQYF.

There are a few counts of this clonotype. The chain is built from TRBV12-3 or TRBV12-4 and TRBJ2-3; D may be TRBD2 (6 bases). With 3 bases removed from V and 7 bases from J, the gap between germline ends came to 17 bases. The CDR3 is made up of 15 amino acids. CDR3 coding DNA: TGTGCCAGCAGTTTGGGTCCGGGGGATCCCTATACGCAGTATTTT. Translated: CASSLGPGDPYTQYF.

A remark on this clonotype: A read error may account for a junction end that differs from germline. This chain connects TRBV20-1 to TRBJ2-3, with a possible D match to TRBD1 (6 bases). Germline loops: CDR1 DFQATT, CDR2 SNEGSKA (reference sequence). The CDR3 runs 16 residues. The CDR3 spells CCARPTGVLSGDTQYF. CDR3 in DNA: TGCTGTGCTAGACCGACAGGAGTTTTGTCGGGAGATACGCAGTATTTT.

In its sample, this clonotype was seen a few times. The V gene is TRBV3-1, the J gene TRBJ1-2, with D maybe TRBD1 (5 bases). V lost 2 bases, J lost 6 bases, and 10 bases lay in between. The CDR3 is 13 amino acids. Per germline, CDR1 LGHDT and CDR2 YNNKEL (reference sequence). The CDR3 DNA reads TGTGCCAGCAGCCAACCAGGGCTGGATGGCTACACCTTC. This gives the protein CASSQPGLDGYTF.

This clonotype has a handful of counts. V is TRBV29-1 and J is TRBJ2-1; the D gene is possibly TRBD1 (7 bases). The V end was cut by 0 bases, the J end by 4 bases, with 13 bases between. The CDR3 is made up of 15 amino acids. Germline values: CDR1 SQVTM, CDR2 ANQGSEA. The CDR3 sequence: CSVEDPRGAYNEQFF. CDR3 sequence (DNA): TGCAGCGTTGAAGATCCCAGGGGGGCGTACAATGAGCAGTTCTTC.

V is TRBV11-2 and J is TRBJ2-1, with D perhaps matching TRBD1 or TRBD2 (5 bases each). The CDR3 totals 14 residues. Germline V gives CDR1 SGHAT, CDR2 FQNNGV. The V end was cut by 5 bases, the J end by 10 bases, with 18 bases between. The CDR3 loop reads CASSTEGSAYEQFF. The DNA of the CDR3 is TGTGCCAGCAGCACAGAGGGGTCAGCTTACGAGCAGTTCTTC.

The chain links TRBV2 to TRBJ2-4, with D possibly matching TRBD1 (5 bases). The CDR3 runs 14 residues. The germline V and J ends were trimmed by 3 bases and 4 bases, with 10 bases remaining between them. Germline lookup yields CDR1 SNHLY and CDR2 FYNNEI. DNA for the CDR3: TGTGCCAGCAGTGAGTGGGGCCCTAAAAACATTCAGTACTTC. It yields the protein CASSEWGPKNIQYF.

This clonotype has a handful of counts. CDR3 sequence (DNA): TGTGCCAGCAGCGTAGCTCTCGGGTATGAGCAGTTCTTC. This encodes CASSVALGYEQFF. V usage is TRBV9 and J usage is TRBJ2-1, with no clear D. The CDR3 is 13 residues long. Germline values: CDR1 SGDLS, CDR2 YYNGEE. The germline V and J ends were trimmed by 0 bases and 8 bases, with 9 bases remaining between them.

The chain uses TRBV12-3 or TRBV12-4 and TRBJ2-7, with a weak D call TRBD2 (5 bases). The V end lost 3 bases, the J end lost 3 bases, and 9 bases lay between the germline ends. The CDR3 is 13 residues long. CDR3 loop: CASSFSLVYEQYF. CDR3 nucleotides: TGTGCCAGCAGTTTCTCACTAGTCTACGAGCAGTACTTC.

There are a few counts of this clonotype. This chain uses TRBV12-3 or TRBV12-4 with TRBJ2-1, with TRBD1 matching over 9 bases. The CDR3 spans 13 residues. J lost 7 bases, V lost 10 bases, and 8 bases had no gene match. CDR3 DNA sequence: TGTGCCACCGACAGGGGGAGGGGGAATGAGCAGTTCTTC. Translated, it gives CATDRGRGNEQFF.

The CDR3 region is CASSAFSGTSTDTQYF. CDR3 nucleotides: TGTGCCAGCAGTGCTTTTAGCGGTACTAGCACAGATACGCAGTATTTT. The chain carries TRBV6-1 and TRBJ2-3, with a tentative D call TRBD2 (6 bases). Trimming left V 4 bases short and J 0 bases short, with 14 bases between. The length of the CDR3 is 16 residues. Germline loops: CDR1 MNHNS, CDR2 SASEGT.

V usage is TRBV9 and J usage is TRBJ2-7; D possibly corresponds to TRBD2 (5 bases). The CDR3 consists of 14 residues. Germline loops: CDR1 SGDLS, CDR2 YYNGEE. The V end was cut by 4 bases, the J end by 3 bases, with 14 bases between. The CDR3 coding sequence is TGTGCCAGCAGCCCCCCTCGACGGGACTACGAGCAGTACTTC. Protein product: CASSPPRRDYEQYF.

In this sample, this clonotype turned up a few times. The V gene is TRBV12-5, the J gene TRBJ2-2; D gene uncertain. The germline CDR1 and CDR2 sequences are LGHNT and FRNRAP. Trimming took 0 bases from V and 3 from J, leaving 8 bases between them. This CDR3 contains 15 residues. CDR3 coding DNA: TGTGCTAGTGGTTTGGTACTGGACCACACCGGGGAGCTGTTTTTT. Translating gives CASGLVLDHTGELFF.

This clonotype has more than one count but fewer than ten. The rearrangement links TRBV27 to TRBJ1-2, with D uncertain. Trimming pared 1 base from V and 8 bases from J, leaving 11 bases between. The V gene's germline CDR1 is MNHEY and CDR2 SMNVEV (reference sequence). The length of the CDR3 is 13 residues. Here the CDR3 reads CASSLLIGYGYTF. The CDR3 DNA follows: TGTGCCAGCAGTTTATTAATTGGGTACGGCTACACCTTC.

The chain has TRBV11-2 and TRBJ2-7, with 8 bases that match TRBD2. The CDR3 is 18 amino acids. Unmatched junction bases numbered 17, after V lost 5 bases and J lost 2 bases. Germline CDR1 SGHAT, CDR2 FQNNGV. The CDR3 reads CASSPIPKTSAHPYEQYF. The CDR3, as DNA: TGTGCCAGCAGCCCGATACCAAAGACTAGCGCGCATCCCTACGAGCAGTACTTC.

This clonotype was seen more than once but under ten times. V is TRBV15 and J is TRBJ1-4, with D unresolved. CDR3 size: 17 residues. Germline values: CDR1 LNHNV, CDR2 YYDKDF (reference sequence). V was pared by 0 bases and J by 4 bases, with 15 bases between. The chain's CDR3 is CATSRDPTGRSNEKLFF. For the CDR3, the DNA is TGTGCCACCAGCAGAGACCCCACTGGACGGAGTAATGAAAAACTGTTTTTT.

The chain combines TRBV7-3 with TRBJ2-7; possible D gene TRBD2, 5 bases. The V and J ends lost 5 bases and 0 bases respectively, with 11 bases between them. The germline V gene encodes CDR1 SGHTA and CDR2 FQGTGA. This CDR3 is built from 14 residues. CDR3 DNA: TGTGCCAGCAGCCACCCACGGGGCTCCTACGAGCAGTACTTC. Encoded protein: CASSHPRGSYEQYF.

The chain employs TRBV27 and TRBJ1-4; 8 bases agree with TRBD1. The length of the CDR3 is 15 residues. Per germline, CDR1 MNHEY and CDR2 SMNVEV (reference sequence). J lost 3 bases, V lost 4 bases, and 4 bases had no gene match. This CDR3 is CASSSTGGSNEKLFF. DNA for the CDR3: TGTGCCAGCAGTTCTACAGGGGGATCTAATGAAAAACTGTTTTTT.

The chain has TRBV20-1 and TRBJ2-1, with D perhaps matching TRBD2 (5 bases). Germline CDR1 is DFQATT and CDR2 is SNEGSKA (reference sequence). Trimming stripped 5 bases from V and 3 bases from J, with 11 bases between. This CDR3 contains 13 residues. The CDR3 protein is CSAEGWGYNEQFF. CDR3 coding DNA: TGCAGTGCTGAGGGATGGGGCTACAATGAGCAGTTCTTC.

The rearrangement uses TRBV11-2 and TRBJ2-7, with D tentatively TRBD2 (5 bases). This CDR3 comprises 17 residues. Germline CDR1 and CDR2: SGHAT and FQNNGV. V lost 5 bases to trimming and J lost 4 bases, with 24 bases between them. CDR3 residues: CASSVSDSLKGGYEQYF. Here the CDR3 DNA reads TGTGCCAGCAGCGTCAGCGACTCTCTCAAGGGCGGGTACGAGCAGTACTTC.

The gene calls are TRBV27 and TRBJ2-7; no reliable D call. Trimming took 5 bases from V and 0 from J, leaving 8 bases between them. Germline V gene sequence: CDR1 MNHEY, CDR2 SMNVEV (reference sequence). This CDR3 contains 13 residues. As DNA, the CDR3 is TGTGCCAGCAGTGACGACCTCTCCTACGAGCAGTACTTC. Amino acids: CASSDDLSYEQYF.

The rearrangement joins TRBV7-8 to TRBJ2-1; 8 nucleotides match TRBD2. This CDR3 has 16 residues. CDR1 is SGHVS, CDR2 FQNEAQ, per germline. With V trimmed by 2 bases and J by 4 bases, 7 bases remained unmatched. The CDR3 loop is CASSLMSLAEYNEQFF. The CDR3 coding sequence is TGTGCCAGCAGCTTAATGTCACTAGCGGAGTACAATGAGCAGTTCTTC.

This clonotype was seen repeatedly, ten times or more. DNA of the CDR3: TGTGCCAGCAGCTTCAGTAAGCGCACAGATACGCAGTATTTT. Its translation is CASSFSKRTDTQYF. The V and J genes are TRBV7-9 and TRBJ2-3; no clear D gene. CDR1 and CDR2 (germline): SEHNR, FQNEAQ (reference sequence). Trimming took 3 bases from V and 1 from J, leaving 8 bases between them. This CDR3 contains 14 residues.

This clonotype turned up a few times. CDR3 sequence: CASSSLGENQPQHF. As DNA, the CDR3 is TGTGCCAGCAGTTCGCTGGGGGAGAATCAGCCCCAGCATTTT. This sequence joins TRBV5-6 and TRBJ1-5, with TRBD1 as a possible D gene (5 bases). The germline gives CDR1 SGHDT, CDR2 YYEEEE. The CDR3 has 14 residues. Between the trimmed V and J ends, which lost 5 bases and 4 bases, there was a span of 13 bases.